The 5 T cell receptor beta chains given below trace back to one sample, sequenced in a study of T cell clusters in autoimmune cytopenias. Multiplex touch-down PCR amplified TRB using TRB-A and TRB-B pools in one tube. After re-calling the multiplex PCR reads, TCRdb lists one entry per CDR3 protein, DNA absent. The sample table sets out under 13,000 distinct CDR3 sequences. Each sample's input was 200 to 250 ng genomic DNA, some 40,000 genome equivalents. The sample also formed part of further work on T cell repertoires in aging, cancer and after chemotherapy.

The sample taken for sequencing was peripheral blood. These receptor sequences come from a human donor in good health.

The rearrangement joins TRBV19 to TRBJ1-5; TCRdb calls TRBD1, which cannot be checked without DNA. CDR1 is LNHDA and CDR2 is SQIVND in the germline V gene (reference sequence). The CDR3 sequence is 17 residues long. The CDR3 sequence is CASSIRGDSLFNQPQHF.

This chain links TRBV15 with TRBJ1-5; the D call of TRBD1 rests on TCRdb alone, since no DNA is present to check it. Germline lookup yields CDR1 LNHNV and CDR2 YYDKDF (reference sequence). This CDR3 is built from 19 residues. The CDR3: CATSREIRTLKRGNQPQHF.

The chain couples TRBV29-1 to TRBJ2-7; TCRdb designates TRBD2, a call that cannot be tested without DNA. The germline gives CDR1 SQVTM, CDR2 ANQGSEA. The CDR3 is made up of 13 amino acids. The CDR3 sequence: CSVLGTSSYEQYF.

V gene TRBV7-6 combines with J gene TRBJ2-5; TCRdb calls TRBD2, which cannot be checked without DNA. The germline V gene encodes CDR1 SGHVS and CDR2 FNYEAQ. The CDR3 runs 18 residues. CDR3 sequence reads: CASSLAGGARAHQETQYF.

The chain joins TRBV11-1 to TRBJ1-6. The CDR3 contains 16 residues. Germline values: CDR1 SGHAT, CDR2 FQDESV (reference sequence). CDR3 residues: CASSSVAGGQNSPLHF.